Each of the 18 T cell receptor beta chains below was sequenced from the same sample in a study of shared clonotypes between healthy human individuals (dated by TCRdb to about 2020). Library creation used the immunoSEQ multiplex PCR assay. TCRdb holds this immuneACCESS table with in-frame rearrangements only. Some clones are missing; in checked studies, unresolved V genes explain under half, and the rest has no known cause. Recorded for this sample are about 1,900,000 clones; over 85% of them occurred a single time. The top ten clones comprise roughly 1.2% of the sample. CD8 naive samples were obtained by positive selection for CCR7 among CD45RO-negative cells, yielding a CD45RA+CCR7+ population from which TemRA cells were excluded. Sequenced: naive CD8+ T cells sorted from blood. The sample's cell subset or site label is to be understood as: CD45RA+CCR7+. These receptors were collected from a man between 18 and 29 years old in good health.

The CDR3 spells CASSLRAGEQYF. CDR3 bases: TGCGCCAGCAGCCTACGGGCTGGAGAGCAGTACTTC. The rearrangement uses TRBV5-1 and TRBJ2-7; unclear D gene. V lost 4 bases to trimming and J lost 7 bases, with 12 bases between them. Germline V gene data show CDR1 as SGHRS and CDR2 as YFSETQ. The CDR3 is 12 amino acids.

About this clone itself: The same CDR3 can be traced to other DNA sequences in this sample. The chain links TRBV7-9 to TRBJ2-7; D is undetermined. Germline V gene data show CDR1 as SEHNR and CDR2 as FQNEAQ (reference sequence). V lost 1 base and J lost 5, with 6 bases in between. This CDR3 has 12 residues. CDR3 protein: CASSLVGDEQYF. In DNA form, the CDR3 reads TGTGCCAGCAGCTTAGTAGGAGACGAGCAGTACTTC. Complete variable domain (other parts from reference TRBV7-9 and TRBJ2-7): DTGVSQNPRHKITKRGQNVTFRCDPISEHNRLYWYRQTLGQGPEFLTYFQNEAQLEKSRLLSDRFSAERPKGSFSTLEIQRTEQGDSAMYLCASSLVGDEQYFGPGTRLTVT.

The chain carries TRBV7-3 and TRBJ1-1; D gene ambiguous. With 5 bases removed from V and 5 bases from J, the gap between germline ends came to 18 bases. This CDR3 has 15 amino acids. Germline V gives CDR1 SGHTA, CDR2 FQGTGA. CDR3 sequence: CASSEKGWPGTEAFF. The CDR3 DNA is TGTGCCAGCAGCGAGAAAGGGTGGCCGGGAACTGAAGCTTTCTTT.

The chain recombines TRBV19 with TRBJ2-7; 8 bases map to TRBD2. From germline, CDR1 is LNHDA and CDR2 SQIVND (reference sequence). The CDR3 runs to 15 residues. The V segment lost 6 bases and the J segment 0 bases; nucleotides outside the gene matches: 7. The CDR3 coding sequence is TGTGCCAGTAGGGGTAGTAGCGGGACCTCCTACGAGCAGTACTTC. This codes for CASRGSSGTSYEQYF.

The J gene is TRBJ2-6, the V gene TRBV9; maybe TRBD1 (5 bases). V dropped 4 bases and J dropped 0 bases, with 14 bases sitting between them. The CDR3 has 17 amino acids. Germline values: CDR1 SGDLS, CDR2 YYNGEE. The CDR3 DNA sequence: TGTGCCAGCAGCCAACGTGGACATCGCTCTGGGGCCAACGTCCTGACTTTC. Its protein is CASSQRGHRSGANVLTF. The whole variable domain, filled in from reference TRBV9 and TRBJ2-6, reads DSGVTQTPKHLITATGQRVTLRCSPRSGDLSVYWYQQSLDQGLQFLIQYYNGEERAKGNILERFSAQQFPDLHSELNLSSLELGDSALYFCASSQRGHRSGANVLTFGAGSRLTVL.

To note about this clone: Mismatch with germline at one junction end may stem from a read error. V is TRBV7-7 and J is TRBJ2-1; 9 nucleotides line up with TRBD1. The CDR3 has 14 residues. CDR1 and CDR2 (germline): SSHAT, FNYEAQ (reference sequence). CDR3 residues: CASSPGTGRNEQFF. The CDR3 DNA reads TGTGCTAGCAGCCCCGGGACAGGGCGCAATGAGCAGTTCTTC.

The J gene is TRBJ1-5, the V gene TRBV2, with unresolved D. Per germline, CDR1 SNHLY and CDR2 FYNNEI. V lost 3 bases and J 1 base, leaving 13 bases between the germline ends. This CDR3 is 16 amino acids long. CDR3 in amino acids: CASSDEVAVSNQPQHF. The CDR3 bases are TGTGCCAGCAGTGATGAGGTGGCGGTAAGCAATCAGCCCCAGCATTTT.

J is TRBJ2-3 and V is TRBV11-2, with 8 bases matching TRBD2. The germline gives CDR1 SGHAT, CDR2 FQNNGV. CDR3 length: 17 residues. V shed 4 bases, J shed 0 bases, and the junction held 9 bases outside the gene matches. CDR3 in amino acids: CASSYSSSGISTDTQYF. The CDR3 DNA sequence: TGTGCCAGCAGCTACTCGAGTAGCGGGATTAGCACAGATACGCAGTATTTT.

The rearrangement joins TRBV29-1 to TRBJ2-7; TRBD2 matches at 15 bases. The V segment lost 7 bases and the J segment 4 bases; nucleotides outside the gene matches: 2. The CDR3 is made up of 13 amino acids. Germline assignment: CDR1 SQVTM and CDR2 ANQGSEA. The CDR3 nucleotides are TGCAGCGCCGGGACTAGCGGGAGGTACGAGCAGTACTTC. As protein: CSAGTSGRYEQYF.

CDR3 loop: CASSSGAGGATNEKLFF. CDR3 nucleotides: TGTGCCAGCAGCTCAGGGGCAGGGGGCGCGACTAATGAAAAACTGTTTTTT. The genes are TRBV7-9 and TRBJ1-4; 8 bases fit TRBD1. V trimming: 4 bases; J trimming: 2 bases; junction bases outside the gene matches: 9. CDR3 length: 17 residues. From germline, CDR1 is SEHNR and CDR2 FQNEAQ (reference sequence).

The chain uses TRBV18 and TRBJ2-7; 13 bases fit TRBD2. V dropped 2 bases and J dropped 4; count of bases not matched to a gene: 5. Germline V gene data show CDR1 as KGHSH and CDR2 as LQKENI. The CDR3 covers 16 residues. The CDR3 DNA reads as TGTGCCAGCTCACCATGGACTAGCGGGAGTGAGTACGAGCAGTACTTC. This gives the protein CASSPWTSGSEYEQYF.

V gene TRBV4-1 combines with J gene TRBJ1-2, with D maybe TRBD1 (6 bases). This CDR3 has 13 amino acids. Trimming pared 4 bases from V and 7 bases from J, leaving 13 bases between. Per the germline V gene, CDR1 is MGHRA and CDR2 is YSYEKL. The CDR3 loop is CASSPVGGLGYTF. DNA of the CDR3: TGCGCCAGCAGCCCCGTAGGGGGGCTTGGCTACACCTTC.

The gene calls are TRBV7-9 and TRBJ1-2; D remains ambiguous. CDR3 size: 15 residues. The V end was cut by 1 base, the J end by 2 bases, with 11 bases between. Germline V gene lookup returns CDR1 SEHNR and CDR2 FQNEAQ (reference sequence). CDR3 residues: CASSLGEHTNYGYTF. CDR3 coding DNA: TGTGCCAGCAGCTTAGGCGAACACACCAACTATGGCTACACCTTC.

The V and J genes are TRBV4-1 and TRBJ2-3; TRBD2 matches at 13 bases. The CDR3 is 15 residues long. V gave up 4 bases and J gave up 5 bases; unmatched junction bases: 3. Germline V gives CDR1 MGHRA, CDR2 YSYEKL. The CDR3 sequence: CASSPTSGGVDTQYF. Written as DNA, the CDR3 is TGCGCCAGCAGCCCCACTAGCGGGGGGGTAGATACGCAGTATTTT.

The CDR3 DNA follows: TGCGCCAGCGGGACACAATCACAGGAAGCTTTCTTT. This sequence encodes CASGTQSQEAFF. V gene TRBV10-2 combines with J gene TRBJ1-1, with a tentative D call TRBD1 (6 bases). V gave up 8 bases and J gave up 8 bases, with 15 bases separating them. Germline CDR1 and CDR2: WSHSY and SAAADI. The CDR3 consists of 12 residues.

The J gene is TRBJ2-5, the V gene TRBV2; D gene unclear. Germline CDR1 reads SNHLY; CDR2 reads FYNNEI. The V end was cut by 4 bases, the J end by 4 bases, with 16 bases between. The CDR3 runs to 15 residues. The CDR3 sequence is CASSAPPGNAETQYF. The CDR3, as DNA: TGTGCCAGCAGTGCCCCCCCTGGTAATGCAGAGACCCAGTACTTC.

The J gene is TRBJ1-2, the V gene TRBV9; TRBD1 agrees at 8 bases. CDR1 and CDR2 from the germline V gene are SGDLS and YYNGEE. The CDR3 has 17 amino acids. The V and J ends lost 0 bases and 2 bases, in that order; junction bases with no gene match: 9. CDR3 bases: TGTGCCAGCAGCGTAGAGTCAGGGGGCGGAGGGAACTATGGCTACACCTTC. This translates into CASSVESGGGGNYGYTF.

The chain couples TRBV5-1 to TRBJ1-3; the D gene is possibly TRBD1 (6 bases). The V end lost 4 bases, the J end lost 2 bases, and 16 bases lay between the germline ends. This CDR3 is built from 16 residues. The V gene's germline CDR1 is SGHRS and CDR2 YFSETQ. In nucleotides, the CDR3 is TGCGCCAGCAGCCCGGATACTACAGGGACTGGAAACACCATATATTTT. This translates into CASSPDTTGTGNTIYF.